One TCR beta chain is described in this entry. This sample was included in a study of blood T cell repertoires in COVID-19. Study details: The study drew acute and convalescent COVID-19 samples from the United States, Italy and Spain. The cDNA or gDNA used as material had been derived from T cells, B-cell-depleted T cells, or PBMCs.

How the authors handled the data: How many nucleated cells were present was estimated from reference gene primer amplification. Generated by immunoSEQ multiplex PCR, the TCRdb table keeps only in-frame clones and is missing some. For V, J and clone size, that table is used; D and trimming come from the DNA. Of approximately 75,000 clones detected, about four fifths appear once; the ten largest clones hold 9% to 10%. Germline V lookup: CDR1 SGDLS, CDR2 YYNGEE. Trimming took off 3 bases at V and 5 bases at J, with 14 bases between the two ends. The CDR3 length is 15 residues. The V call is TRBV9, the J call TRBJ2-2, with D perhaps matching TRBD1 (5 bases). The sample consisted of peripheral blood. The source is a woman of 80 years or more with acute or convalescent COVID-19. The DNA of the CDR3 is TGTGCCAGCAGCGACCAGGGTCTGGGGACCGGGGAGCTGTTTTTT. It is translated as CASSDQGLGTGELFF.